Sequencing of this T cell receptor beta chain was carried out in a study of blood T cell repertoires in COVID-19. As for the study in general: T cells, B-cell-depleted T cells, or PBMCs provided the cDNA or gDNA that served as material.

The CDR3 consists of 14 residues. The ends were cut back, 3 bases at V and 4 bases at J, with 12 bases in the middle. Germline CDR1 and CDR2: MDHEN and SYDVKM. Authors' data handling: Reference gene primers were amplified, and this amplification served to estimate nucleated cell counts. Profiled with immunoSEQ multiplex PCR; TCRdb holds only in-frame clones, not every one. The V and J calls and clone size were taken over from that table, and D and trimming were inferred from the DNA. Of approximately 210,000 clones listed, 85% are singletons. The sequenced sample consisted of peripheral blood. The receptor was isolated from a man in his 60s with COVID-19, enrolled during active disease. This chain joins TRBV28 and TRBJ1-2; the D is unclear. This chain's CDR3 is CASSFGSAAYGYTF. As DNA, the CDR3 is TGTGCCAGCAGTTTCGGATCGGCGGCCTATGGCTACACCTTC.